This T cell receptor (beta chain) was documented in a study of T cells in Graves' hyperthyroidism and ophthalmopathy. Ten or more counts support this clonotype. Its antigen is still unknown. Germline assignment: CDR1 MNHEY and CDR2 SMNVEV (reference sequence). This CDR3 is built from 12 residues. The germline V and J ends were trimmed by 8 bases and 9 bases, with 14 bases remaining between them. Researchers defined stable Graves' hyperthyroidism as no ophthalmopathy progression within 18 months. These patients, aged 18 to 65, had recently diagnosed hyperthyroidism lasting under 2 months. Exclusion criteria comprised uncontrolled infection, other autoimmune disease, pregnancy or lactation. The investigators amplified TCR beta CDR3 regions from RNA transcripts. HTBI primers drove first-round RT-PCR of the TCR CDR3. TCRdb analysed the multiplex PCR reads with MiXCR anew, one entry per CDR3 protein. The data contain some 560,000 distinct CDR3 sequences, 15% to 18% of them seen just once; the ten biggest clones take up around 6.6%.

Findings and caveats of the study: Blood also held most thyroid clonotypes expanded beyond 0.001.

The sequencing input was blood. The chain is built from TRBV27 and TRBJ2-1; TRBD2 is a possible D gene (5 bases). The sequence derives from a woman aged 25 to 45 with Graves' hyperthyroidism. CDR3 coding DNA: TGTGCCAGCGGCCTAGCTTCCAGTGAGCAGTTCTTC. This translates into CASGLASSEQFF.